This T cell receptor beta chain derives from a study of cytomegalovirus exposure and HLA in healthy donors (TCRdb year 2017). With respect to the entire study: An earlier analysis of 587 of the donors reported 250 to 350 Gb of sequence data and around 120 million unique TCR beta sequences obtained from around 180 million T cells. An early release that covered some 630 HLA-typed donors contained about 300 gigabases of sequencing data and some 87 million unique TCR sequences. About five DR-DQ haplotypes were handled as single units for association and clustering because linkage in the cohort was strong. The aim of the study was to test whether cataloging public T cell receptors could identify signatures of past pathogen exposure. In an earlier analysis of roughly 600 of the donors, high-throughput TCR beta sequencing was used to judge whether each TCR beta V gene segment behaved as functional or pseudogenic. Of the approximately 400 genotyped donors, roughly 76% were placed in the genetic ancestry cluster associated with self-reported Caucasian donors. In a later genetic analysis, genome-wide SNP genotypes for about 65% of the roughly 670 donors were used, and that subset was treated as a discovery cohort. Typing coverage varied by locus: about 620-640 donors for A, B, C, DRB1 and DQB1; around 560 for DQA1; about 600 for DPA1; approximately 490 for DPB1. Rather than drawing on any new phenotypic data, the later analysis identified candidate immune exposures from TCR beta sequences and the way those sequences occurred across donors. Using immunosequencing, the study profiled T cell repertoires from 666 subjects and related those repertoires to cytomegalovirus serostatus. In addition to the first cohort of about 650 subjects, a separate validation cohort of some 120 different subjects was used. HLA typing included class I and class II loci at four-digit resolution. Donor age, sex, ethnicity and CMV serostatus were collected together with the repertoire data. High-throughput TCR immunosequencing, statistical association of individual TCRs with disease status, and machine learning were combined to predict cytomegalovirus infection status. On average, around 200,000 unique TCR beta nucleotide sequences were sequenced per donor among roughly 430 genotyped donors of the cohort, with roughly a sixth of those sequences being non-productive. A later analysis re-analyzed previously published TCR beta repertoires from approximately 700 donors and added high-resolution HLA genotyping to study TCR occurrence patterns. Every repertoire in the discovery cohort had been generated on one and the same sequencing platform. Here is what the overall study found, with its caveats: In the study, 150 to 200 TCR beta chains were listed as associated with cytomegalovirus. In a later analysis, HLA-associated TCR beta chains showed more clonal expansion and lower generation probabilities than non-associated chains that were equally common. V-gene and J-gene trimming of TCR beta chains was associated with a missense DCLRE1C variant in a later genetic analysis, and the association was replicated in an independent cohort. A further reported finding was that TCR beta sequences accurately predicted the HLA-A and HLA-B alleles for most subjects in the first cohort. Three of the identified cytomegalovirus-associated TCR beta chains were confirmed in vitro to be specific for cytomegalovirus antigens. Broadly in line with IMGT annotations, most TCR beta V segments showed up in productive rearrangements about 90% or about 30% of the time in an earlier analysis of a few hundred of the donors. The classifier was reported to diagnose cytomegalovirus status with high specificity and sensitivity in both the original and validation cohorts. According to a later analysis, TCR association rates differed among HLA loci, with DRB1 alleles showing the most associated TCRs and HLA-C alleles showing the fewest. A later analysis found that most CMV-associated TCR beta chains appeared HLA-restricted, with HLA associations seemingly driven largely by CMV exposure. Linkage disequilibrium might explain the correlated functional status among segregating V segments, but an unknown experimental factor could not be excluded. Because counts were too low, about 15 rarely observed V segments, including chromosome 9 orphons, were left out of the earlier analysis of over 550 of the donors. The presence/absence analyses assumed that sequencing depth was roughly uniform across donors, and that assumption may not be true. Immune exposure information for the cohort was limited to CMV serostatus. A later genetic analysis reported fewer N-insertions in productive TCRs among donors in an Asian-associated ancestry cluster than the roughly 700-donor mean. In this cohort, only TCR beta chains were sequenced, and detectable features were limited by the absence of alpha or paired-chain data. In a later analysis, several top co-occurrence clusters were reported to appear linked to parvovirus B19, influenza, CMV and Epstein-Barr virus. Because the 87-base-pair reads could not distinguish some IMGT-functional V segments, including TRBV6-2 and TRBV6-3, those segments were excluded. The authors suggested that the approach could potentially be extended to other disease states and immunological phenotypes. Most TCR sequences were observed very rarely across donors, whereas some public TCRs were present in many individuals. When HLA alleles, especially DR and DQ, strongly co-occurred, TCR associations were difficult to assign to individual alleles. Because HLA typing was missing for some donors at each locus, association tests included only the typed subset. At a false discovery rate of 0.05, a later analysis linked some 17,000 TCR beta sequences to specific HLA alleles. A group of highly shared sequence variants was considered likely to be a technical artifact of the sequencing pipeline.

In total, just over 650 healthy bone marrow donors made up the cohort. All cohort members were sampled while nominally healthy, although unrecorded immune exposures were likely present. The donor tested CMV seronegative and was one of the 352 seronegative cohort members. Every donor gave a peripheral blood sample, and the peripheral blood mononuclear cells from that sample were used for TCR beta sequencing. The Qiagen DNeasy Blood Extraction Kit was used to extract genomic DNA from the blood cell samples. With respect to this clone: No antigen is known for it. Nothing much larger sits one base from this clone, and base qualities are not available.

Library construction relied on the immunoSEQ multiplex PCR assay. A mixture of 60 forward primers for TCR Vbeta segments and 13 reverse primers for TCR Jbeta segments was used in the multiplex PCR. The CDR3 region of rearranged TCR beta genes was amplified from genomic DNA with a multiplex PCR assay. On the Illumina HiSeq System, the amplified TCR beta libraries were sequenced as 87-base-pair reads. For the original study's pipeline: In a later analysis, some 80 million unique TCR beta chains were counted across the roughly 670 repertoires, and around 10 million of these chains were shared by at least two donors. Raw reads were error-corrected and collapsed into unique sequences by a nearest-neighbor algorithm in which closely related sequences were merged to remove PCR and sequencing errors. To assign V, D and J gene segments, CDR3 sequences were aligned to IMGT reference sequences. Each retained sequence needed at least a six-nucleotide match to both a V gene segment and a J gene segment. A rearrangement counted as productive if the CDR3 had no stop codons and remained in frame with V and J, and every other rearrangement counted as non-productive. CDR3 was defined according to IMGT convention as the region running from the second conserved V-encoded cysteine to the conserved J-encoded phenylalanine. The earlier analysis of 450 to 750 of the donors excluded any sequence lacking an unambiguous match to a single V gene segment. In an earlier analysis of several hundred of the donors, V segments were called functional above 56.7% productive rearrangements and were called segregating when the between-donor standard deviation exceeded 5%. A statistical classification framework was built to diagnose cytomegalovirus status from the catalog of TCR beta chain sequences. In a later analysis, V and J genes were assigned by comparing TCR nucleotide sequences against IMGT/GENE-DB human TR gene sequences. The TCRdist pipeline was used in a later analysis to assign CDR3 sequences and most-parsimonious VDJ recombination scenarios. In a later analysis, each TCR beta chain was defined by its CDR3 amino acid sequence together with its V-gene family, and reads lacking a unique V-gene family were excluded. In a later analysis, some 600 highly shared, low-generation-probability nucleotide sequences were removed to address suspected cross-contamination and a sequencing artifact. For each public chain, a later analysis derived a clonal expansion index from normalized ranks of inferred template counts within each repertoire. A later analysis computed generation probabilities with a VDJ recombination model fitted to out-of-frame rearrangements, and checked the results against IGoR. In a later analysis, TCR-TCR, TCR-HLA and TCR-CMV co-occurrence was scored with hypergeometric tests, and a repertoire-size bias correction was applied to TCR pairs. A later analysis estimated false discovery rates by permuting HLA or CMV assignments 20 times. In a later analysis, co-occurring TCRs were grouped using DBSCAN, with TCRdist sequence similarity added in when clustering inside HLA-allele-positive subsets. For co-occurrence clustering, repertoires with fewer than 30,000 or more than 120,000 public chains were excluded, along with five or six repertoires with anomalous nucleotide sharing. This immuneACCESS table, as held by TCRdb, lists in-frame sequences with V and J called but not all clones. Of the missing ones, under half trace to an unresolved V gene in checked studies; the others have no known cause. V and J calls and clone size come straight from that table; D and trimming were deduced from the DNA. For this sample there are 220,000 or so clones; approximately 85% appear just once. Jointly, the top ten make up 2.7% of the sample.

From a lookup of the germline V gene (reference sequence), CDR1 and CDR2 are MNHEY and SMNVEV. V sheds 3 bases and J sheds 3 bases, leaving 12 bases between their ends. There are 14 amino acids in the CDR3, from cysteine to phenylalanine inclusive. The read is trimmed to its CDR3 DNA, 42 bases read in frame from base 1. The specimen was PBMCs. This sequence originates from a middle-aged woman in good health and CMV-seronegative. The chain links TRBV27 with TRBJ2-7; a tentative D call is TRBD2 (5 bases match). The nucleotide sequence is given as TGTGCCAGCAGTTTCGGGGTCCAAAGCTACGAGCAGTACTTC. The encoded protein is CASSFGVQSYEQYF.